Listed below are T cell receptor beta chains from one sample, sequenced in a study of OX40 agonist ivuxolimab in advanced cancers. Here immunoSEQ multiplex PCR was the method, and the copy in TCRdb shows in-frame clones only, minus some. The sample records over 50,000 clones, approximately 86% being singletons. The input for sequencing was CD4+ or CD8+ T cells sorted from blood, taken in a trial of the OX40 agonist ivuxolimab. The receptors stem from an adult with an advanced solid tumor such as melanoma, head and neck, liver or kidney cancer. The CDR3 runs from the conserved cysteine through the conserved F or W. Each record gives: J gene, clone size, D gene, V gene, CDR3 protein, CDR3 DNA. D genes are given only for firm matches. Not every row has a clone size; where given, it reads once, few, many or a size class.

J gene: TRBJ2-7; clone size: NA; D gene: NA; V gene: TRBV30; CDR3 protein: CAWSVGTLGRTYEQYF; CDR3 DNA: TGTGCCTGGAGTGTAGGTACATTGGGACGGACCTACGAGCAGTACTTC
J gene: TRBJ2-7; clone size: NA; D gene: TRBD1; V gene: TRBV7-2; CDR3 protein: CASSNLRQGSSYEQYF; CDR3 DNA: TGTGCCAGCAGCAATCTTAGACAGGGAAGCTCCTACGAGCAGTACTTC
J gene: TRBJ2-7; clone size: few; D gene: NA; V gene: TRBV21-1; CDR3 protein: CARTKPYLGPLYEQYF; CDR3 DNA: TGTGCCAGAACCAAACCCTATTTGGGGCCCCTCTACGAGCAGTACTTC
J gene: TRBJ2-1; clone size: NA; D gene: NA; V gene: TRBV7-2; CDR3 protein: CASSLGRVSSYNEQFF; CDR3 DNA: TGTGCCAGCAGCTTAGGTCGGGTTAGCTCCTACAATGAGCAGTTCTTC
J gene: TRBJ2-7; clone size: NA; D gene: NA; V gene: TRBV9; CDR3 protein: CASSVVRDGPREQYF; CDR3 DNA: TGTGCCAGCAGCGTAGTCAGGGACGGTCCTCGGGAGCAGTACTTC
J gene: TRBJ1-1; clone size: NA; D gene: TRBD1; V gene: TRBV27; CDR3 protein: CASRVPRIGQGSYTEAFF; CDR3 DNA: TGTGCCAGCAGGGTCCCCCGGATTGGACAGGGGTCTTACACTGAAGCTTTCTTT
J gene: TRBJ1-1; clone size: NA; D gene: NA; V gene: TRBV7-6; CDR3 protein: CASSPQSQGGTEAFF; CDR3 DNA: TGTGCCAGCAGCCCACAATCACAGGGAGGAACTGAAGCTTTCTTT
J gene: TRBJ2-3; clone size: NA; D gene: NA; V gene: TRBV5-6; CDR3 protein: CASSLGGSFSTDTQYF; CDR3 DNA: TGTGCCAGCAGCTTGGGGGGGAGTTTTAGCACAGATACGCAGTATTTT
J gene: TRBJ1-1; clone size: NA; D gene: NA; V gene: TRBV7-9; CDR3 protein: CASSRMGVAGRNTEAFF; CDR3 DNA: TGTGCCAGCAGCCGGATGGGGGTGGCAGGTCGGAACACTGAAGCTTTCTTT
J gene: TRBJ2-4; clone size: NA; D gene: NA; V gene: TRBV7-9; CDR3 protein: CASSLGGEAKNIQYF; CDR3 DNA: TGTGCCAGCAGCTTAGGTGGGGAGGCCAAAAACATTCAGTACTTC
J gene: TRBJ1-1; clone size: NA; D gene: NA; V gene: TRBV6-1; CDR3 protein: CASSSGTEAFF; CDR3 DNA: TGTGCCAGCAGTTCAGGGACTGAAGCTTTCTTT
J gene: TRBJ1-2; clone size: NA; D gene: TRBD1; V gene: TRBV6-5; CDR3 protein: CASSTTGDGYTF; CDR3 DNA: TGTGCCAGCAGTACGACAGGGGATGGCTACACCTTC
J gene: TRBJ1-4; clone size: once; D gene: NA; V gene: TRBV4-1; CDR3 protein: CASSQVRGPGVEKLFF; CDR3 DNA: TGCGCCAGCAGCCAAGTAAGGGGACCGGGAGTTGAAAAACTGTTTTTT
J gene: TRBJ2-1; clone size: once; D gene: NA; V gene: TRBV7-3; CDR3 protein: CASSLSGAGSYNEQFF; CDR3 DNA: TGTGCCAGCAGCTTATCGGGGGCAGGCTCCTACAATGAGCAGTTCTTC
J gene: TRBJ2-2; clone size: NA; D gene: NA; V gene: TRBV6-1; CDR3 protein: CASSLGPNTGELFF; CDR3 DNA: TGTGCCAGCAGCCTGGGACCGAACACCGGGGAGCTGTTTTTT
J gene: TRBJ1-3; clone size: NA; D gene: NA; V gene: TRBV18; CDR3 protein: CASSPRNNVGNTIYF; CDR3 DNA: TGTGCCAGCTCACCAAGAAACAATGTTGGAAACACCATATATTTT
J gene: TRBJ2-2; clone size: NA; D gene: NA; V gene: TRBV7-9; CDR3 protein: CASSSLEKGGELFF; CDR3 DNA: TGTGCCAGCAGCTCCCTTGAAAAGGGCGGGGAGCTGTTTTTT
J gene: TRBJ2-7; clone size: NA; D gene: NA; V gene: TRBV28; CDR3 protein: CASSIGTSEQYF; CDR3 DNA: TGTGCCAGCAGTATCGGGACGAGTGAGCAGTACTTC
J gene: TRBJ1-1; clone size: NA; D gene: TRBD1; V gene: TRBV29-1; CDR3 protein: CSVQTDRGYTEAFF; CDR3 DNA: TGCAGCGTGCAGACCGACAGGGGGTACACTGAAGCTTTCTTT
J gene: TRBJ2-1; clone size: NA; D gene: NA; V gene: TRBV28; CDR3 protein: CASSLLSTGTEQFF; CDR3 DNA: TGTGCCAGCAGTTTATTATCAACCGGGACCGAGCAGTTCTTC
J gene: TRBJ2-7; clone size: NA; D gene: NA; V gene: TRBV29-1; CDR3 protein: CSVGRAYEQYF; CDR3 DNA: TGCAGCGTTGGCAGGGCCTACGAGCAGTACTTC
J gene: TRBJ1-5; clone size: NA; D gene: NA; V gene: TRBV5-5; CDR3 protein: CASSAFNQPQHF; CDR3 DNA: TGTGCCAGCAGCGCTTTCAATCAGCCCCAGCATTTT
J gene: TRBJ1-2; clone size: NA; D gene: TRBD1; V gene: TRBV7-2; CDR3 protein: CASSPNPTGPIYGYTF; CDR3 DNA: TGTGCCAGCAGCCCGAACCCGACAGGGCCTATCTATGGCTACACCTTC
J gene: TRBJ2-7; clone size: NA; D gene: TRBD2; V gene: TRBV19; CDR3 protein: CASRGTSSIEQYF; CDR3 DNA: TGTGCCAGTAGGGGGACTAGTTCTATCGAGCAGTACTTC
J gene: TRBJ1-1; clone size: NA; D gene: NA; V gene: TRBV18; CDR3 protein: CASSPGAQGGTEAFF; CDR3 DNA: TGTGCCAGCTCACCCGGGGCGCAGGGAGGTACTGAAGCTTTCTTT
J gene: TRBJ1-3; clone size: few; D gene: NA; V gene: TRBV2; CDR3 protein: CASSSGSSSGNTIYF; CDR3 DNA: TGTGCCAGCAGTTCTGGCAGCTCCTCTGGAAACACCATATATTTT
J gene: TRBJ2-1; clone size: NA; D gene: TRBD2; V gene: TRBV10-2; CDR3 protein: CASSSGGGRNEQFF; CDR3 DNA: TGCGCCAGCAGTAGCGGGGGGGGAAGGAATGAGCAGTTCTTC
J gene: TRBJ2-1; clone size: NA; D gene: TRBD2; V gene: TRBV28; CDR3 protein: CASSLLGTSVNEQFF; CDR3 DNA: TGTGCCAGCAGTTTATTAGGGACTAGTGTCAATGAGCAGTTCTTC
J gene: TRBJ2-3; clone size: NA; D gene: NA; V gene: TRBV21-1; CDR3 protein: CASRPDVRDTQYF; CDR3 DNA: TGTGCCAGCAGGCCCGATGTACGAGATACGCAGTATTTT
J gene: TRBJ1-2; clone size: NA; D gene: NA; V gene: TRBV5-1; CDR3 protein: CASSLAGDRPKFDNYGYTF; CDR3 DNA: TGCGCCAGCAGCTTGGCTGGAGACAGGCCCAAATTCGATAACTATGGCTACACCTTC
J gene: TRBJ1-1; clone size: NA; D gene: NA; V gene: TRBV27; CDR3 protein: CASSLWSGLSLTEAFF; CDR3 DNA: TGTGCCAGCAGTTTATGGAGCGGCCTATCTCTTACGGAAGCTTTCTTT
J gene: TRBJ2-1; clone size: NA; D gene: TRBD2; V gene: TRBV7-2; CDR3 protein: CASSLLAGVAHEQFF; CDR3 DNA: TGTGCCAGCAGCTTACTAGCGGGGGTGGCCCATGAGCAGTTCTTC
J gene: TRBJ1-5; clone size: NA; D gene: NA; V gene: TRBV18; CDR3 protein: CASSPGVRNQPQHF; CDR3 DNA: TGTGCCAGCTCACCCGGAGTGAGGAATCAGCCCCAGCATTTT
J gene: TRBJ2-7; clone size: NA; D gene: TRBD1; V gene: TRBV6-1; CDR3 protein: CASSEGTGSYEQYF; CDR3 DNA: TGTGCCAGCAGTGAAGGGACAGGGAGCTACGAGCAGTACTTC
J gene: TRBJ1-1; clone size: NA; D gene: TRBD1; V gene: TRBV5-6; CDR3 protein: CASSLATGQGDFNTEAFF; CDR3 DNA: TGTGCCAGCAGCTTGGCCACCGGACAGGGGGATTTTAACACTGAAGCTTTCTTT
J gene: TRBJ1-3; clone size: NA; D gene: NA; V gene: TRBV29-1; CDR3 protein: CSAGSGLTGNTIYF; CDR3 DNA: TGCAGCGCTGGGAGCGGCTTAACTGGAAACACCATATATTTT
J gene: TRBJ1-2; clone size: NA; D gene: NA; V gene: TRBV5-6; CDR3 protein: CASSLAGPAGYTF; CDR3 DNA: TGTGCCAGCAGCTTGGCCGGACCCGCTGGCTACACCTTC
J gene: TRBJ2-3; clone size: few; D gene: NA; V gene: TRBV7-8; CDR3 protein: CASSKETSTDTQYF; CDR3 DNA: TGTGCCAGCAGTAAGGAAACTAGCACAGATACGCAGTATTTT
J gene: TRBJ2-1; clone size: NA; D gene: TRBD2; V gene: TRBV7-3; CDR3 protein: CASSLTTTRGEDEQFF; CDR3 DNA: TGTGCCAGCAGCTTAACAACTACGCGGGGGGAAGATGAGCAGTTCTTC
J gene: TRBJ2-7; clone size: NA; D gene: NA; V gene: TRBV6-6; CDR3 protein: CASSSTGPEQYF; CDR3 DNA: TGTGCCAGCAGTTCAACAGGGCCGGAGCAGTACTTC
J gene: TRBJ1-6; clone size: once; D gene: NA; V gene: TRBV21-1; CDR3 protein: CASSKGTSQGNSPLHF; CDR3 DNA: TGTGCCAGCAGCAAAGGGACCAGCCAAGGAAATTCACCCCTCCACTTT
J gene: TRBJ2-1; clone size: NA; D gene: TRBD2; V gene: TRBV7-2; CDR3 protein: CASSRGPSGSYEQFF; CDR3 DNA: TGTGCCAGCAGCCGAGGCCCTAGCGGGAGCTATGAGCAGTTCTTC
J gene: TRBJ2-2; clone size: NA; D gene: TRBD2; V gene: TRBV7-3; CDR3 protein: CASSLLPIAGETGELFF; CDR3 DNA: TGTGCCAGCAGCCTACTCCCTATAGCGGGAGAAACCGGGGAGCTGTTTTTT
J gene: TRBJ2-2; clone size: NA; D gene: TRBD1; V gene: TRBV10-1; CDR3 protein: CASRGQGPGELFF; CDR3 DNA: TGCGCCAGCAGGGGACAGGGACCCGGGGAGCTGTTTTTT
J gene: TRBJ2-1; clone size: once; D gene: NA; V gene: TRBV20-1; CDR3 protein: CSAGIYNEQFF; CDR3 DNA: TGCAGTGCAGGGATCTACAATGAGCAGTTCTTC
J gene: TRBJ2-1; clone size: NA; D gene: TRBD2; V gene: TRBV6-5; CDR3 protein: CASSSGGKQFF; CDR3 DNA: TGTGCCAGCAGTTCCGGGGGGAAGCAGTTCTTC
J gene: TRBJ2-7; clone size: NA; D gene: TRBD2; V gene: TRBV11-2; CDR3 protein: CASSLDGWTSGDEQYF; CDR3 DNA: TGTGCCAGCAGCTTAGATGGTTGGACTAGCGGCGACGAGCAGTACTTC
J gene: TRBJ1-2; clone size: once; D gene: TRBD1; V gene: TRBV5-6; CDR3 protein: CASSLLDRGNYGYTF; CDR3 DNA: TGTGCCAGCAGCTTGCTCGACAGGGGCAACTATGGCTACACCTTC
J gene: TRBJ2-6; clone size: NA; D gene: NA; V gene: TRBV7-3; CDR3 protein: CASSLFSFGANVLTF; CDR3 DNA: TGTGCCAGCAGCTTATTTTCTTTTGGGGCCAACGTCCTGACTTTC
J gene: TRBJ2-2; clone size: NA; D gene: NA; V gene: TRBV19; CDR3 protein: CASSNPGAGELFF; CDR3 DNA: TGTGCCAGTAGTAACCCGGGCGCCGGGGAGCTGTTTTTT
J gene: TRBJ1-1; clone size: few; D gene: NA; V gene: TRBV28; CDR3 protein: CASSSTEAFF; CDR3 DNA: TGTGCCAGCAGTTCGACTGAAGCTTTCTTT
J gene: TRBJ2-7; clone size: NA; D gene: NA; V gene: TRBV7-2; CDR3 protein: CASSLTSYEQYF; CDR3 DNA: TGTGCCAGCAGCTTAACCAGCTACGAGCAGTACTTC
J gene: TRBJ1-1; clone size: NA; D gene: NA; V gene: TRBV7-2; CDR3 protein: CASSMELGAKAFF; CDR3 DNA: TGTGCCAGCAGCATGGAGTTGGGGGCTAAAGCTTTCTTT
J gene: TRBJ2-3; clone size: NA; D gene: NA; V gene: TRBV10-3; CDR3 protein: CAIGDHTDTQYF; CDR3 DNA: TGTGCCATCGGGGACCACACAGATACGCAGTATTTT